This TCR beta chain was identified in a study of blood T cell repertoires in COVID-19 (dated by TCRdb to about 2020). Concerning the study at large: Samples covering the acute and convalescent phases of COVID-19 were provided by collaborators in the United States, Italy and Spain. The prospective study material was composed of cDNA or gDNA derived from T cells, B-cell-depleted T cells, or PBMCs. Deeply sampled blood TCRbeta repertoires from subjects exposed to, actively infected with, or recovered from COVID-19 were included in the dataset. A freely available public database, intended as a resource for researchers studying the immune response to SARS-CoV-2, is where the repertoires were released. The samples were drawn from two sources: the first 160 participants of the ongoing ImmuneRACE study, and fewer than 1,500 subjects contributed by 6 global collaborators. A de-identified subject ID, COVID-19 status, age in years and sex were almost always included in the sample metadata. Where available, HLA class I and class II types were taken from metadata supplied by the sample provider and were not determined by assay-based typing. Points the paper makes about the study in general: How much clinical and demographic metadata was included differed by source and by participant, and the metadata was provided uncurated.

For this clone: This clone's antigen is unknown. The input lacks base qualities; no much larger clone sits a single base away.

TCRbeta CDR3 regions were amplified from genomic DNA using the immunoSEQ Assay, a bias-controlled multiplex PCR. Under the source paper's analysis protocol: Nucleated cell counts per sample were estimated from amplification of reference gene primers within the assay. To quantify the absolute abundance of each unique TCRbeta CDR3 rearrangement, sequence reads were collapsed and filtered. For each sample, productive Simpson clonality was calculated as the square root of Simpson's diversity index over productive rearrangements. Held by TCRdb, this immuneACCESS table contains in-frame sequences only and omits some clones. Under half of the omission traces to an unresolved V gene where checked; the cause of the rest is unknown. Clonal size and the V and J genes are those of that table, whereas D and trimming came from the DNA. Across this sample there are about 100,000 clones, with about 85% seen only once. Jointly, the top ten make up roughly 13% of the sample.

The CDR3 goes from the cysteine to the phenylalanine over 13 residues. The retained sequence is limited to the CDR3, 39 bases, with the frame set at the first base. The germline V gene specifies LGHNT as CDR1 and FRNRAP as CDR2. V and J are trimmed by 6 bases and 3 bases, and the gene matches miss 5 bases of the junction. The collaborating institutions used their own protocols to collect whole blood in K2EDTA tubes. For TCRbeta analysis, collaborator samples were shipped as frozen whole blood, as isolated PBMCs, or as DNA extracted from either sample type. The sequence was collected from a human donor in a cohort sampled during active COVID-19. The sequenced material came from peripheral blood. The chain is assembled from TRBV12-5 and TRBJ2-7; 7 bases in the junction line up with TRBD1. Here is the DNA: TGTGCTAGTGGAGCGGACAGGCACTACGAGCAGTACTTC. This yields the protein CASGADRHYEQYF. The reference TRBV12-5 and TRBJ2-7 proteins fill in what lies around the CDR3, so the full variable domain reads DARVTQTPRHKVTEMGQEVTMRCQPILGHNTVFWYRQTMMQGLELLAYFRNRAPLDDSGMPKDRFSAEMPDATLATLKIQPSEPRDSAVYFCASGADRHYEQYFGPGTRLTVT.